This T cell receptor (beta chain) was sequenced during a study of vaccination effects on CD4 cells after COVID-19. The data were produced by immunoSEQ multiplex PCR, yet TCRdb's version contains in-frame clones alone and is incomplete. The sample has 20,000 to 25,000 clones, about 70% seen once. Under the ViraFEST assay, PBMC were stimulated with viral peptide pools so that antigen-specific CD4+ T cells expanded. Sequencing was performed afterwards. CD4+ T cells were isolated after less than 13 days of culture. Subjects were given two BNT162b2 or mRNA-1273 vaccine doses. This clone was counted a few times. What it binds is not known. CDR1 is SGHKS, CDR2 YYEKEE, per germline (reference sequence). The CDR3 covers 13 residues. V gave up 0 bases and J gave up 7 bases, with 10 bases separating them.

The TCR comes from a human donor who received a COVID-19 vaccine. The rearrangement uses TRBV5-5 and TRBJ1-2; D not resolved. The source was CD4+ T cells from PBMCs cultured with SARS-CoV-2 spike peptides, collected after COVID-19 vaccination. CDR3 in DNA: TGTGCCAGCAGCTTGGTCTCGACCGGTGGCTACACCTTC. Protein product: CASSLVSTGGYTF.